The 20 T cell receptor beta chains reported below all come from one sample, sequenced in a study of blood T cell repertoires in COVID-19. The method was immunoSEQ multiplex PCR; TCRdb's version includes in-frame clones alone and lacks a portion of them. Among around 240,000 clones, around 83% were seen once, and the ten largest hold roughly 7.4%. Material: peripheral blood. The receptors here all came from a woman aged 45 to 65 with acute or convalescent COVID-19.

The chain has TRBV7-9 and TRBJ2-5, with TRBD1 matching over 7 bases. J gave up 5 bases and V 5 bases, and 11 bases lay outside the gene matches. This CDR3 spans 15 amino acids. Germline assignment: CDR1 SEHNR and CDR2 FQNEAQ (reference sequence). CDR3: CASSPGQKIRETQYF. The CDR3 nucleotides read TGTGCCAGCAGCCCGGGACAGAAGATAAGGGAGACCCAGTACTTC. Full variable domain (rest looked up from reference TRBV7-9 and TRBJ2-5): DTGVSQNPRHKITKRGQNVTFRCDPISEHNRLYWYRQTLGQGPEFLTYFQNEAQLEKSRLLSDRFSAERPKGSFSTLEIQRTEQGDSAMYLCASSPGQKIRETQYFGPGTRLLVL.

The rearrangement links TRBV7-8 to TRBJ2-5, with D perhaps matching TRBD2 (6 bases). The V gene's germline CDR1 is SGHVS and CDR2 FQNEAQ. The CDR3 is 16 residues long. V was shortened by 2 bases and J by 1 base, with 14 bases between the two germline ends. CDR3 bases: TGTGCCAGCAGCTTACGGGCTAGCGCCCGCCAAGAGACCCAGTACTTC. As protein: CASSLRASARQETQYF.

This clone was detected only a few times. The chain joins TRBV19 to TRBJ1-5, with a weak D call TRBD1 (5 bases). The CDR3 is 18 residues long. V shed 0 bases and J shed 7 bases, with 22 bases lying between them. Germline CDR1 is LNHDA and CDR2 is SQIVND (reference sequence). The CDR3 nucleotides read TGTGCCAGTAGTATAGATCGGGGGGGAATGGCGGTCAGGCAGCCCCAGCATTTT. The encoded protein is CASSIDRGGMAVRQPQHF.

The chain recombines TRBV6-5 with TRBJ1-1; 7 bases fit TRBD1. The V and J ends lost 2 bases and 5 bases, in that order; junction bases with no gene match: 5. CDR1 is MNHEY, CDR2 SVGAGI, per germline. The CDR3 covers 14 residues. CDR3 sequence reads: CASSYEGGRTEAFF. The CDR3 region has the DNA TGTGCCAGCAGTTACGAAGGGGGCCGGACTGAAGCTTTCTTT.

The chain couples TRBV5-1 to TRBJ2-1; 11 bases are shared with TRBD2. Per germline, CDR1 SGHRS and CDR2 YFSETQ. The CDR3 covers 15 residues. The ends lost 0 bases at V and 5 bases at J; junction bases unmatched: 1. CDR3 in amino acids: CASSLDSGRDNEQFF. The CDR3 nucleotides are TGCGCCAGCAGCTTGGATAGCGGGAGGGACAATGAGCAGTTCTTC.

The chain uses TRBV5-5 and TRBJ2-4; 7 bases fit TRBD1. The trim removed 7 bases at V and 6 bases at J, leaving 7 bases unmatched. Germline lookup yields CDR1 SGHKS and CDR2 YYEKEE (reference sequence). This CDR3 region has 13 residues. CDR3 amino acids: CASGGAGGNIQYF. CDR3 nucleotides: TGTGCCAGCGGTGGTGCAGGGGGAAACATTCAGTACTTC. Looking up the rest from reference TRBV5-5 and TRBJ2-4 gives the full variable domain: DAGVTQSPTHLIKTRGQQVTLRCSPISGHKSVSWYQQVLGQGPQFIFQYYEKEERGRGNFPDRFSARQFPNYSSELNVNALLLGDSALYLCASGGAGGNIQYFGAGTRLSVL.

This clone appeared a few times. The chain employs TRBV4-3 and TRBJ2-4, with D tentatively TRBD2 (5 bases). The CDR3 is 14 amino acids. CDR1 and CDR2 from the germline V gene are LGHNA and YSLEER. V lost 3 bases to trimming and J lost 0 bases, with 6 bases between them. The CDR3 loop is CASSHGLAKNIQYF. The CDR3 region has the DNA TGCGCCAGCAGCCACGGACTAGCCAAAAACATTCAGTACTTC.

This clone was recorded a few times. The chain employs TRBV28 and TRBJ1-1; D call uncertain. The length of the CDR3 is 17 residues. Per germline, CDR1 MDHEN and CDR2 SYDVKM. Trimming took off 1 base at V and 5 bases at J, with 20 bases between the two ends. CDR3 protein: CASSLSNDQIAMTEAFF. The CDR3 nucleotides read TGTGCCAGCAGTTTATCAAACGATCAAATAGCTATGACTGAAGCTTTCTTT. Based on the CDR3 plus reference TRBV28 and TRBJ1-1, the full variable domain is DVKVTQSSRYLVKRTGEKVFLECVQDMDHENMFWYRQDPGLGLRLIYFSYDVKMKEKGDIPEGYSVSREKKERFSLILESASTNQTSMYLCASSLSNDQIAMTEAFFGQGTRLTVV.

The V and J genes are TRBV7-2 and TRBJ1-4; TRBD1 matches at 9 bases. The CDR3 is made up of 14 amino acids. Germline lookup yields CDR1 SGHTA and CDR2 FQGNSA. V trimming: 1 base; J trimming: 6 bases; junction bases outside the gene matches: 0. The DNA for the CDR3 is TGTGCCAGCAGCTTAGGGACAGGGGATGAAAAACTGTTTTTT. It encodes CASSLGTGDEKLFF.

This clone was found a few times. The rearrangement links TRBV6-7 to TRBJ2-5; 8 positions match TRBD1. TRBV6-7 is labeled an ORF, and its function is uncertain. Germline trimming cut 11 bases from V and 1 base from J; bases unmatched to any gene: 12. This CDR3 spans 15 amino acids. This CDR3 reads CAGSPGQDLQETQYF. CDR3 sequence (DNA): TGTGCCGGATCTCCGGGACAGGACCTCCAAGAGACCCAGTACTTC.

This chain connects TRBV28 to TRBJ2-7; 7 bases are shared with TRBD1. The germline V gene encodes CDR1 MDHEN and CDR2 SYDVKM. The CDR3 covers 15 residues. J was trimmed by 2 bases and V by 7 bases; bases with no gene match: 11. The DNA of the CDR3 is TGTGCCAGCACCAGACTCGGGACAGTGGCCTACGAGCAGTACTTC. Protein product: CASTRLGTVAYEQYF.

V usage is TRBV30 and J usage is TRBJ1-2; the match to TRBD1 covers 9 bases. V lost 4 bases, J lost 8 bases, and 14 bases stayed unmatched. Per the germline V gene, CDR1 is GTSNPN and CDR2 is SVGIG (reference sequence). CDR3 size: 15 residues. The CDR3 DNA is TGTGCCTGGACCGGGACAGGGTTGGATCTATGGGGCTACACCTTC. It yields the protein CAWTGTGLDLWGYTF.

The chain uses TRBV7-9 and TRBJ2-7; tentatively, D is TRBD2 (5 bases). In germline, CDR1 is SEHNR, CDR2 FQNEAQ (reference sequence). The CDR3 contains 12 residues. The V end lost 1 base, the J end lost 7 bases, and 8 bases lay between the germline ends. The CDR3 DNA sequence: TGTGCCAGCAGCTTAGGAGGGCTTGAGCAGTACTTC. Its translation is CASSLGGLEQYF.

J is TRBJ1-2 and V is TRBV9, with 7 nucleotides matching TRBD1. The V gene's germline CDR1 is SGDLS and CDR2 YYNGEE. This CDR3 has 13 amino acids. V was clipped by 4 bases and J by 6 bases; unmatched bases: 6. The CDR3 DNA follows: TGTGCCAGCAGCCGAGACAGGGAGGATGGCTACACCTTC. Translation: CASSRDREDGYTF.

The chain joins TRBV7-2 to TRBJ1-3; tentatively, D is TRBD1 (6 bases). CDR3 length: 16 residues. Germline values: CDR1 SGHTA, CDR2 FQGNSA. The V and J ends lost 2 bases and 2 bases respectively, with 13 bases between them. CDR3 DNA sequence: TGTGCCAGCAGCTTATATACAGGGCACCCTGGAAACACCATATATTTT. Translating gives CASSLYTGHPGNTIYF.

The gene calls are TRBV7-9 and TRBJ1-2, with 7 bases aligning to TRBD1. This CDR3 has 15 amino acids. The germline CDR1 and CDR2 sequences are SEHNR and FQNEAQ (reference sequence). Trimming removed 5 bases from V and 8 bases from J; junction bases left unmatched: 14. The CDR3 here is CASSLKQGTAEGYTF. The CDR3 region has the DNA TGTGCCAGCAGCCTAAAACAGGGGACGGCGGAAGGCTACACCTTC.

V is TRBV15 and J is TRBJ2-1, with 8 bases lining up with TRBD2. V dropped 5 bases and J dropped 0; count of bases not matched to a gene: 3. CDR1 and CDR2 (germline): LNHNV, YYDKDF (reference sequence). The CDR3 extends over 15 amino acids. CDR3 sequence: CATSRGGHSYNEQFF. In nucleotides, the CDR3 is TGTGCCACCAGCCGGGGGGGACACTCCTACAATGAGCAGTTCTTC.

The J gene is TRBJ2-7, the V gene TRBV7-2, with 8 bases matching TRBD1. The CDR3 extends over 15 amino acids. Germline CDR1 is SGHTA and CDR2 is FQGNSA. V was clipped by 1 base and J by 2 bases; unmatched bases: 4. The CDR3 DNA reads TGTGCCAGCAGCTTAGGCAGGGGGCTCCCCTACGAGCAGTACTTC. It yields the protein CASSLGRGLPYEQYF.

The chain employs TRBV11-2 and TRBJ1-1; D is undetermined. Looked up from germline, CDR1 is SGHAT and CDR2 is FQNNGV. The V gene lost 1 base and the J gene lost 11 bases, with 11 bases spanning the gap. The CDR3 has 12 residues. CDR3 loop: CASSLGGRVAFF. The CDR3 nucleotides read TGTGCCAGCAGCTTAGGAGGGAGGGTTGCTTTCTTT.

The CDR3 loop reads CASSYPGGNTEAFF. The CDR3 nucleotides read TGTGCCAGCAGTTACCCAGGGGGGAACACTGAAGCTTTCTTT. The chain is built from TRBV6-5 and TRBJ1-1; 7 positions match TRBD1. CDR3 length: 14 amino acids. Germline V gene data show CDR1 as MNHEY and CDR2 as SVGAGI. V was clipped by 2 bases and J by 1 base; unmatched bases: 1.